This T cell receptor beta chain was sequenced for a study of blood T cell repertoires in COVID-19. Study overall: T cells, B-cell-depleted T cells, or PBMCs supplied cDNA or gDNA.

Germline lookup yields CDR1 MNHEY and CDR2 SMNVEV (reference sequence). The CDR3 runs to 15 residues. The germline V and J ends were trimmed by 6 bases and 5 bases, with 19 bases remaining between them. Repertoires were generated with immunoSEQ multiplex PCR, while TCRdb's copy carries only in-frame clones and drops some. The sample lists about 37,000 clones, approximately 86% seen once, with 60% to 80% in the top ten. The V call is TRBV27, the J call TRBJ1-1, with D uncertain. The TCR comes from an older man with acute or convalescent COVID-19. Specimen: peripheral blood. CDR3 in amino acids: CASRSYTDRETEAFF. The CDR3 DNA is TGTGCCAGCAGGTCTTACACGGATCGGGAGACTGAAGCTTTCTTT.